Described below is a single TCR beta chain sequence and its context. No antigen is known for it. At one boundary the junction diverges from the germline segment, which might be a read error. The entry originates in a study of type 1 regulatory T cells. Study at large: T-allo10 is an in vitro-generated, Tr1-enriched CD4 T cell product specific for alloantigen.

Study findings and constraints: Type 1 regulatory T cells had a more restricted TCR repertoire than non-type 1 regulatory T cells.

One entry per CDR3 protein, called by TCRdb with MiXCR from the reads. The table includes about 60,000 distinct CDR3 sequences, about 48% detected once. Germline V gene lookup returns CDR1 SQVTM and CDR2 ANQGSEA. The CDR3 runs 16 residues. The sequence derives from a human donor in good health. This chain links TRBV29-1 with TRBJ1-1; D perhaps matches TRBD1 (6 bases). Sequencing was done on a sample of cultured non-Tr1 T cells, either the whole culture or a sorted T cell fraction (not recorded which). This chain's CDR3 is CSVEGYRARGNTEAVF. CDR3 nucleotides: TGCAGCGTTGAAGGCTACAGGGCAAGGGGGAACACGGAAGCGGTCTTT. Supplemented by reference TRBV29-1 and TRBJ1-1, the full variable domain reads SAVISQKPSRDICQRGTSLTIQCQVDSQVTMMFWYRQQPGQSLTLIATANQGSEATYESGFVIDKFPISRPNLTFSTLTVSNMSPEDSSIYLCSVEGYRARGNTEAVFGQGTRLTVV.